This entry lists 26 T cell receptor beta chains sequenced from one sample in a study of blood T cell repertoires in COVID-19. This table comes from immunoSEQ multiplex PCR, and its TCRdb copy is limited to in-frame clones, with some not included. The sample consists of approximately 300,000 clones, 90% to 95% of them appearing once. The specimen sequenced was PBMCs or T cells enriched from blood (not recorded which). The receptors here all came from a woman in her twenties or thirties who had been exposed to COVID-19.

The V gene is TRBV7-7, the J gene TRBJ2-1; 8 nucleotides agree with TRBD2. The V gene end was trimmed by 1 base and the J gene end by 10 bases; junction bases not matched to a gene: 9. The CDR3 loop spans 15 amino acids. Germline CDR1 SSHAT, CDR2 FNYEAQ (reference sequence). CDR3 sequence (DNA): TGTGCCAGCAGCTTAGACCCGGGGGGGCTAGGAGAGCAGTTCTTC. Its protein is CASSLDPGGLGEQFF.

The rearrangement uses TRBV5-1 and TRBJ2-1; a weak D match, TRBD2 (6 bases). The length of the CDR3 is 13 residues. CDR1 is SGHRS and CDR2 is YFSETQ in the germline V gene. V was cut by 0 bases and J by 8 bases, with 9 bases left in between. The chain's CDR3 is CASSLEGGDEQFF. The CDR3 nucleotides are TGCGCCAGCAGCTTGGAGGGCGGGGATGAGCAGTTCTTC.

The J gene is TRBJ2-1, the V gene TRBV12-5, with 9 positions matching TRBD1. Trimming removed 0 bases from V and 4 bases from J; junction bases left unmatched: 4. CDR3 length: 16 amino acids. CDR1 LGHNT and CDR2 FRNRAP come from the germline V gene. CDR3 DNA sequence: TGTGCTAGTGGTTTGGTACTGGGACAGGGATACAATGAGCAGTTCTTC. It yields the protein CASGLVLGQGYNEQFF. Together with reference TRBV12-5 and TRBJ2-1, the CDR3 gives the full variable domain: DARVTQTPRHKVTEMGQEVTMRCQPILGHNTVFWYRQTMMQGLELLAYFRNRAPLDDSGMPKDRFSAEMPDATLATLKIQPSEPRDSAVYFCASGLVLGQGYNEQFFGPGTRLTVL.

The chain joins TRBV7-9 to TRBJ1-3, with D possibly being TRBD1 (5 bases). The germline V and J ends were trimmed by 5 bases and 4 bases, with 15 bases remaining between them. Germline V gives CDR1 SEHNR, CDR2 FQNEAQ (reference sequence). The length of the CDR3 is 15 residues. In nucleotides, the CDR3 is TGTGCCAGCAGCCCAAGGGGAGGCTCCGGAAACACCATATATTTT. This codes for CASSPRGGSGNTIYF.

The genes are TRBV5-5 and TRBJ2-5, with unresolved D. Germline values: CDR1 SGHKS, CDR2 YYEKEE (reference sequence). This CDR3 has 14 amino acids. Trimming removed 1 base from V and 1 base from J, with 8 bases in between. This CDR3 is CASSLMGSQETQYF. The CDR3 nucleotides are TGTGCCAGCAGCTTGATGGGCAGCCAAGAGACCCAGTACTTC.

CDR3 sequence (DNA): TGTGCCAGCAGTCAGATCCCCGGGACAAGAAATCAGCCCCAGCATTTT. Its translation is CASSQIPGTRNQPQHF. This chain connects TRBV27 to TRBJ1-5, with a tentative D call TRBD1 (6 bases). Germline lookup yields CDR1 MNHEY and CDR2 SMNVEV (reference sequence). The V and J ends lost 5 bases and 4 bases respectively, with 18 bases between them. The CDR3 has 16 amino acids.

A single count supports this clone. The chain couples TRBV2 to TRBJ2-1; 8 bases line up with TRBD2. CDR1 is SNHLY and CDR2 is FYNNEI in the germline V gene. This CDR3 has 14 amino acids. V lost 6 bases and J lost 3; bases outside the gene matches: 4. CDR3 in DNA: TGTGCCAGCAGCCAAACTAGCGGCTACAATGAGCAGTTCTTC. It specifies CASSQTSGYNEQFF. The full variable domain, its missing parts supplied by reference TRBV2 and TRBJ2-1, is EPEVTQTPSHQVTQMGQEVILRCVPISNHLYFYWYRQILGQKVEFLVSFYNNEISEKSEIFDDQFSVERPDGSNFTLKIRSTKLEDSAMYFCASSQTSGYNEQFFGPGTRLTVL.

The chain combines TRBV5-4 with TRBJ1-2; 10 nucleotides match TRBD1. CDR1 is SGHNT and CDR2 is YYREEE in the germline V gene (reference sequence). The V and J ends lost 4 bases and 5 bases, in that order; junction bases with no gene match: 8. The CDR3 runs to 15 residues. CDR3 amino acids: CASSPGTGDLYGYTF. CDR3 in DNA: TGTGCCAGCAGCCCCGGGACAGGGGACCTTTATGGCTACACCTTC.

In DNA form, the CDR3 reads TGTGCCAGCAGTTTATTGGGGGCGTCAGAGCAGTACTTC. It specifies CASSLLGASEQYF. The chain joins TRBV12-3 or TRBV12-4 to TRBJ2-7, with D possibly matching TRBD1 (6 bases). Trimming stripped 2 bases from V and 7 bases from J, with 12 bases between. The CDR3 is 13 residues long.

The CDR3 here is CASSSADRGYGYTF. The CDR3 DNA reads TGTGCCAGCAGCTCGGCAGATCGGGGCTATGGCTACACCTTC. The V gene is TRBV5-4, the J gene TRBJ1-2; D gene uncertain. The CDR3 has 14 residues. The V gene's germline CDR1 is SGHNT and CDR2 YYREEE (reference sequence). V lost 3 bases and J 4 bases, leaving 13 bases between the germline ends.

This sequence joins TRBV5-1 and TRBJ1-1; maybe TRBD1 (6 bases). V shed 4 bases and J shed 0 bases, with 19 bases lying between them. The CDR3 is 17 amino acids. Germline-derived CDR1 and CDR2 are SGHRS and YFSETQ. The DNA for the CDR3 is TGCGCCAGCAGCAAAATCCTAGGGGGGGCCCTGAACACTGAAGCTTTCTTT. Translated, it gives CASSKILGGALNTEAFF.

V usage is TRBV12-5 and J usage is TRBJ1-2; 8 bases agree with TRBD1. V shed 5 bases, J shed 5 bases, and the junction held 10 bases outside the gene matches. This CDR3 region has 15 residues. Germline CDR1 and CDR2: LGHNT and FRNRAP. CDR3 in amino acids: CASGPPTGVRYGYTF. CDR3 in DNA: TGTGCTAGTGGTCCCCCGACAGGGGTACGGTATGGCTACACCTTC.

The chain joins TRBV13 to TRBJ2-7, with D hard to call. Germline CDR1 reads PRHDT; CDR2 reads FYEKMQ (reference sequence). With 0 bases removed from V and 3 bases from J, the gap between germline ends came to 9 bases. This CDR3 contains 14 residues. CDR3: CASSLGTVNYEQYF. CDR3 DNA sequence: TGTGCCAGCAGCTTAGGTACAGTGAACTACGAGCAGTACTTC.

This clone was found a few times. The V and J genes are TRBV11-3 and TRBJ2-1; 7 nucleotides match TRBD2. The CDR3 covers 16 residues. In germline, CDR1 is SGHNT, CDR2 YENEEA. The trim removed 0 bases at V and 3 bases at J, leaving 5 bases unmatched. CDR3 sequence (DNA): TGTGCCAGCAGCTTAGAGGGGGGGACGGGCTACAATGAGCAGTTCTTC. This gives the protein CASSLEGGTGYNEQFF.

The rearrangement links TRBV6-5 to TRBJ2-5; perhaps TRBD2 as D (5 bases). Germline loops: CDR1 MNHEY, CDR2 SVGAGI. The V end lost 6 bases, the J end lost 5 bases, and 13 bases lay between the germline ends. The CDR3 is 13 amino acids. The CDR3 is CASRRAPRETQYF. For the CDR3, the DNA is TGTGCCAGCAGGAGGGCCCCGCGGGAGACCCAGTACTTC.

The chain recombines TRBV10-3 with TRBJ1-5, with TRBD1 identical over 11 bases. V was clipped by 6 bases and J by 6 bases; unmatched bases: 4. This CDR3 has 14 amino acids. Germline CDR1 ENHRY, CDR2 SYGVKD. CDR3 DNA sequence: TGTGCCATCAGGGGACAGGGGGATGGTCAGCCCCAGCATTTT. This translates into CAIRGQGDGQPQHF.

This chain uses TRBV6-5 with TRBJ1-3; tentatively, D is TRBD1 (6 bases). The germline V and J ends were trimmed by 6 bases and 0 bases, with 12 bases remaining between them. This CDR3 contains 15 residues. Germline CDR1 and CDR2: MNHEY and SVGAGI. The CDR3 sequence: CASRATGLSGNTIYF. The DNA for the CDR3 is TGTGCCAGCAGAGCTACAGGGCTCTCTGGAAACACCATATATTTT.

The chain uses TRBV21-1 and TRBJ2-3; the D call TRBD2 from the table was never checked on the DNA. TRBV21-1 counts as a pseudogene. CDR3 length equals 17 residues. The CDR3 DNA follows: TGTGCCAGCAGCAAAGCGCTTGCGGGGGCTGACGCAGATACGCAGTATTTT. Translation gives CASSKALAGADADTQYF.

The chain joins TRBV2 to TRBJ1-2; 10 bases line up with TRBD1. This CDR3 region has 13 residues. Germline V CDR1 and CDR2: SNHLY, FYNNEI. V lost 6 bases to trimming and J lost 3 bases; unmatched junction nucleotides: 1. CDR3 sequence (DNA): TGTGCCAGCAGAGGGACAGGGGACTATGGCTACACCTTC. Its protein product is CASRGTGDYGYTF. The variable domain in full, completed from reference TRBV2 and TRBJ1-2, reads EPEVTQTPSHQVTQMGQEVILRCVPISNHLYFYWYRQILGQKVEFLVSFYNNEISEKSEIFDDQFSVERPDGSNFTLKIRSTKLEDSAMYFCASRGTGDYGYTFGSGTRLTVV.

The V and J genes are TRBV3-1 (or the pseudogene TRBV3-2) and TRBJ1-5; TRBD1 is a possible D gene (6 bases). The CDR3 consists of 16 residues. In germline, CDR1 is LGHDT, CDR2 YNNKEL (reference sequence). The ends were cut back, 4 bases at V and 1 base at J, with 14 bases in the middle. The CDR3 nucleotides are TGTGCCAGCAGCCGAGGACAGCCCCAAAGCAATCAGCCCCAGCATTTT. As protein: CASSRGQPQSNQPQHF.

This sequence joins TRBV5-1 and TRBJ2-3; 11 positions match TRBD2. CDR1 and CDR2 from the germline V gene are SGHRS and YFSETQ. Trimming took 3 bases from V and 2 from J; bases not matched to a gene: 5. This CDR3 contains 16 residues. The CDR3 is CASSWTTSGDTDTQYF. The CDR3, as DNA: TGCGCCAGCAGCTGGACGACTAGCGGGGACACAGATACGCAGTATTTT.

This sequence joins TRBV13 and TRBJ2-7, with D maybe TRBD2 (6 bases). Germline-derived CDR1 and CDR2 are PRHDT and FYEKMQ (reference sequence). The V end lost 2 bases, the J end lost 3 bases, and 11 bases lay between the germline ends. The CDR3 spans 14 residues. CDR3 residues: CASSLWSGDYEQYF. DNA for the CDR3: TGTGCCAGCAGCTTATGGTCGGGGGACTACGAGCAGTACTTC.

The chain employs TRBV9 and TRBJ1-2, with D tentatively TRBD1 (6 bases). This CDR3 region has 15 residues. With 1 base removed from V and 7 bases from J, the gap between germline ends came to 17 bases. The germline gives CDR1 SGDLS, CDR2 YYNGEE. CDR3 DNA: TGTGCCAGCAGCGTACGGCCAACAGGGATATTTGGCTACACCTTC. Translated, it gives CASSVRPTGIFGYTF.

The chain couples TRBV5-4 to TRBJ2-2, with a tentative D call TRBD2 (6 bases). With 4 bases removed from V and 4 bases from J, the gap between germline ends came to 8 bases. The CDR3 has 13 residues. Germline V gene lookup returns CDR1 SGHNT and CDR2 YYREEE (reference sequence). The CDR3 DNA reads TGTGCCAGCAGCCCGACTAGCACCGGGGAGCTGTTTTTT. Protein product: CASSPTSTGELFF.

V is TRBV5-1 and J is TRBJ2-7, with D perhaps TRBD2 (6 bases). V was cut by 1 base and J by 0 bases, with 14 bases left in between. Germline CDR1 is SGHRS and CDR2 is YFSETQ. CDR3 length: 16 residues. The CDR3 sequence: CASSLFPSESSYEQYF. The CDR3 DNA reads as TGCGCCAGCAGCTTGTTCCCTAGCGAGAGCTCCTACGAGCAGTACTTC.

The V and J genes are TRBV4-2 and TRBJ2-1; 12 bases map to TRBD2. This CDR3 region has 16 residues. Germline V lookup: CDR1 LGHNA, CDR2 YNFKEQ. V gave up 3 bases and J gave up 7 bases; unmatched junction bases: 7. CDR3 sequence reads: CASSQVLAGGQNEQFF. The DNA of the CDR3 is TGTGCCAGCAGCCAGGTGCTAGCGGGGGGGCAGAATGAGCAGTTCTTC.